Listed here are 10 T cell receptor beta chains from one sample, sequenced in a study of T cells in tuberculosis. Assay used: immunoSEQ multiplex PCR; TCRdb lists only in-frame clones, some missing. Among 85,000 to 100,000 clones listed, roughly 93% were seen once. Cells were sorted from thawed PBMC rested overnight and stained with GMM-loaded CD1B tetramer, viability dye and anti-CD3. The lipid loaded on the CD1B tetramers was C32 glucose monomycolate from Rhodococcus equi. The sequenced sample was CD1b-GMM tetramer-negative cells sorted from PBMCs. These receptors were collected from an adult woman with latent tuberculosis.

The chain employs TRBV4-1 and TRBJ2-1; D unresolved. Germline V gene lookup returns CDR1 MGHRA and CDR2 YSYEKL. V lost 1 base and J lost 9, with 7 bases in between. The CDR3 runs to 12 residues. The CDR3 loop is CASSQGSGEQFF. CDR3 DNA sequence: TGCGCCAGCAGCCAAGGATCCGGTGAGCAGTTCTTC.

This chain uses TRBV9 with TRBJ1-2; TRBD1 is a possible D gene (5 bases). Trimming left V 0 bases short and J 2 bases short, with 11 bases between. This CDR3 has 15 residues. Germline V gene lookup returns CDR1 SGDLS and CDR2 YYNGEE. CDR3 in amino acids: CASSVGSGHNYGYTF. The CDR3 DNA reads as TGTGCCAGCAGCGTAGGATCAGGGCACAACTATGGCTACACCTTC.

The chain has TRBV5-4 and TRBJ2-2; D is possibly TRBD2 (5 bases). CDR3 length: 16 amino acids. Germline-derived CDR1 and CDR2 are SGHNT and YYREEE (reference sequence). V shed 0 bases and J shed 3 bases, with 12 bases lying between them. CDR3 in amino acids: CASSLGLGVDTGELFF. CDR3 DNA: TGTGCCAGCAGCTTGGGGCTCGGGGTGGACACCGGGGAGCTGTTTTTT.

The genes are TRBV30 and TRBJ2-3; a weak D match, TRBD2 (6 bases). Germline loops: CDR1 GTSNPN, CDR2 SVGIG (reference sequence). The V and J ends lost 8 bases and 1 base respectively, with 16 bases between them. This CDR3 region has 14 residues. The CDR3 loop is CANSRDWGTDTQYF. The CDR3 DNA reads as TGTGCCAACTCCCGGGACTGGGGCACAGATACGCAGTATTTT.

A single count supports this clone. The chain has TRBV5-1 and TRBJ2-2; tentative D call: TRBD1 (6 bases). The V and J ends lost 3 bases and 5 bases respectively, with 14 bases between them. The CDR3 extends over 15 amino acids. Germline V CDR1 and CDR2: SGHRS, YFSETQ. Written as DNA, the CDR3 is TGCGCCAGCAGCTCGGACAGAACGGGGACCGGGGAGCTGTTTTTT. It encodes CASSSDRTGTGELFF.

The chain is built from TRBV6-6 and TRBJ2-7; 7 nucleotides agree with TRBD1. With V trimmed by 5 bases and J by 3 bases, 7 bases remained unmatched. CDR3 length: 14 amino acids. The V gene's germline CDR1 is MNHNY and CDR2 SVGAGI (reference sequence). The CDR3 sequence: CASSPRGTVYEQYF. As DNA, the CDR3 is TGTGCCAGCAGTCCGAGAGGGACAGTCTACGAGCAGTACTTC.

This chain links TRBV7-6 with TRBJ2-7; 13 nucleotides agree with TRBD2. CDR1 is SGHVS, CDR2 FNYEAQ, per germline. The CDR3 length is 16 residues. The V gene end was trimmed by 5 bases and the J gene end by 2 bases; junction bases not matched to a gene: 6. The CDR3, as DNA: TGTGCCAGCAGCAAAGCGACTAGCGGGGGGCCCTACGAGCAGTACTTC. As protein: CASSKATSGGPYEQYF.

The V and J genes are TRBV5-1 and TRBJ2-2; possibly TRBD2 for D (6 bases). Germline V CDR1 and CDR2: SGHRS, YFSETQ. The length of the CDR3 is 13 residues. The V end lost 4 bases, the J end lost 5 bases, and 9 bases lay between the germline ends. This CDR3 is CASSLGGTGELFF. The CDR3 DNA sequence: TGCGCCAGCAGCCTTGGAGGGACCGGGGAGCTGTTTTTT.

CDR3 in amino acids: CASSYSVGGASDEQYF. The CDR3 nucleotides read TGTGCCAGCAGTTACTCAGTAGGAGGGGCGTCTGACGAGCAGTACTTC. The V and J genes are TRBV6-5 and TRBJ2-7; tentative D call: TRBD2 (6 bases). This CDR3 has 16 residues. V lost 0 bases and J 5 bases, leaving 17 bases between the germline ends. Germline assignment: CDR1 MNHEY and CDR2 SVGAGI.

The rearrangement uses TRBV10-1 and TRBJ1-2; no definite D call. The CDR3 is made up of 12 amino acids. Trimming pared 0 bases from V and 14 bases from J, leaving 13 bases between. The V gene's germline CDR1 is WNHNN and CDR2 SYGVQD (reference sequence). Written as DNA, the CDR3 is TGCGCCAGCAGTGAGTCGATGGGCTCCCCGACCTTC. It codes for CASSESMGSPTF.